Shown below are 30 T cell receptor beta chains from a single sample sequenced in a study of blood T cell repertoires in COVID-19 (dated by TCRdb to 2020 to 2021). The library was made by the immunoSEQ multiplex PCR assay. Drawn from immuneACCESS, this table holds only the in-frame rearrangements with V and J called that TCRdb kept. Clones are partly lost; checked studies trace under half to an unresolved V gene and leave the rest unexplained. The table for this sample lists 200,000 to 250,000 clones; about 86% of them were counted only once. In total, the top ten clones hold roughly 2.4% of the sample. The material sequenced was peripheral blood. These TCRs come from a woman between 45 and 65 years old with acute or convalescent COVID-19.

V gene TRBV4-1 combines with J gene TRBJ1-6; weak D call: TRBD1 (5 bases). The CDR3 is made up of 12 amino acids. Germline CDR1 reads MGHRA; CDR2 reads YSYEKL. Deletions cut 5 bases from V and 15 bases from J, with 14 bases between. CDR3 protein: CASSSQGQGLHF. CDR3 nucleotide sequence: TGCGCCAGCAGCAGTCAAGGCCAGGGCCTCCACTTT.

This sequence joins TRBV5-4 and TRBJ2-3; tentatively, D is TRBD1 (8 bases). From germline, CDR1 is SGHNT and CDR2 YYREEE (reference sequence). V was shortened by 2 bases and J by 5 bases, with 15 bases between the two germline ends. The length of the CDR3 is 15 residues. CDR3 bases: TGTGCCAGCAGCTTCGGGACAGGCGGGGGAGATACGCAGTATTTT. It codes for CASSFGTGGGDTQYF.

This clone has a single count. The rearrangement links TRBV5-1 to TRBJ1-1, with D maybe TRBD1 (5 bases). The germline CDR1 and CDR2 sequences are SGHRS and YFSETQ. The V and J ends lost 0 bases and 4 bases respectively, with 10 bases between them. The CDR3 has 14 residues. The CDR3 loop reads CASSLGGAGTEAFF. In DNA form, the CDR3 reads TGCGCCAGCAGCTTGGGGGGCGCAGGCACTGAAGCTTTCTTT.

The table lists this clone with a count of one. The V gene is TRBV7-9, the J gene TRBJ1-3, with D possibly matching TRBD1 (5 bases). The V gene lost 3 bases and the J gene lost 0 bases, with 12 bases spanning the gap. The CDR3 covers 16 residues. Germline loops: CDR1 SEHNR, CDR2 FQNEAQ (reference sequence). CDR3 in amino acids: CASSLRQTFSGNTIYF. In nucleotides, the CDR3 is TGTGCCAGCAGCTTGAGACAGACTTTCTCTGGAAACACCATATATTTT.

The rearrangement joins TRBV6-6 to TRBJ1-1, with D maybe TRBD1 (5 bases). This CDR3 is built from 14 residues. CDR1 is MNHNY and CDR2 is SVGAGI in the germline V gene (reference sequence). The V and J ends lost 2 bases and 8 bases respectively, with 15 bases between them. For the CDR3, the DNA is TGTGCCAGCAGTTACCCGCCTGAAAAGGGGGAAGCTTTCTTT. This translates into CASSYPPEKGEAFF.

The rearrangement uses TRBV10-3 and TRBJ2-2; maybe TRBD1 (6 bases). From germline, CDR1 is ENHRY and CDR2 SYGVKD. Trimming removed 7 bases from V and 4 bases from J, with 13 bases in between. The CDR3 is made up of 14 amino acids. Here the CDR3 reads CAINLQGGTGELFF. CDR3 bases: TGTGCCATCAACCTACAGGGTGGCACCGGGGAGCTGTTTTTT.

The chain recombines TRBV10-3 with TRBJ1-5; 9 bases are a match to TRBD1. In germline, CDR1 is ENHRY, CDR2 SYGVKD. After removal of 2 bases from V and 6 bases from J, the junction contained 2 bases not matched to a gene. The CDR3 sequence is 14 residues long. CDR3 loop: CAISETGGRQPQHF. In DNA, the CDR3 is TGTGCCATCAGTGAGACAGGGGGCCGTCAGCCCCAGCATTTT.

In nucleotides, the CDR3 is TGTGCCAGCAGCCAAGCAGGGGGCGAGACCCAGTACTTC. Its protein is CASSQAGGETQYF. The V call is TRBV14, the J call TRBJ2-5; 8 nucleotides line up with TRBD1. The length of the CDR3 is 13 residues. The J segment lost 5 bases and the V segment lost 1 base, leaving 0 bases of the junction unmatched. CDR1 and CDR2 (germline): SGHDN, FVKESK.

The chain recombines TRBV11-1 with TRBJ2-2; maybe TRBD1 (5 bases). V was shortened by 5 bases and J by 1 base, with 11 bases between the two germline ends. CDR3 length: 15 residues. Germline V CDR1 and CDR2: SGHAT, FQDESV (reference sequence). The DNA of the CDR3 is TGTGCCAGCAGCCAATACGACAGGAACACCGGGGAGCTGTTTTTT. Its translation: CASSQYDRNTGELFF.

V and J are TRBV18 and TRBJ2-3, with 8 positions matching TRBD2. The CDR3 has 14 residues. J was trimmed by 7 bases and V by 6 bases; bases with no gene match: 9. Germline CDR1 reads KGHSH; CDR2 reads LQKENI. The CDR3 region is CASSVGLELYTQYF. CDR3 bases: TGTGCCAGCTCGGTGGGACTAGAGTTGTATACGCAGTATTTT. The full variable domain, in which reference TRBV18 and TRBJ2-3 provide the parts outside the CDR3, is NAGVMQNPRHLVRRRGQEARLRCSPMKGHSHVYWYRQLPEEGLKFMVYLQKENIIDESGMPKERFSAEFPKEGPSILRIQQVVRGDSAAYFCASSVGLELYTQYFGPGTRLTVL.

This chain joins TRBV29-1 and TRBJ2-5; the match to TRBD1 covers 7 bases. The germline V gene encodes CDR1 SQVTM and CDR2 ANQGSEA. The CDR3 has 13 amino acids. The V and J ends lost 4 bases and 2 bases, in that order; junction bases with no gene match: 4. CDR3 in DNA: TGCAGCGTTGTAGGGACAGCTCAAGAGACCCAGTACTTC. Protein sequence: CSVVGTAQETQYF.

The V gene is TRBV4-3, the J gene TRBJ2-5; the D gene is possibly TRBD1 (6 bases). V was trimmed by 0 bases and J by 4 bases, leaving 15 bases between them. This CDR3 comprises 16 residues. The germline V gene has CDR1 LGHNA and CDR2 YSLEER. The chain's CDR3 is CASSQEGGQFVETQYF. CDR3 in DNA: TGCGCCAGCAGCCAAGAAGGAGGACAGTTTGTAGAGACCCAGTACTTC.

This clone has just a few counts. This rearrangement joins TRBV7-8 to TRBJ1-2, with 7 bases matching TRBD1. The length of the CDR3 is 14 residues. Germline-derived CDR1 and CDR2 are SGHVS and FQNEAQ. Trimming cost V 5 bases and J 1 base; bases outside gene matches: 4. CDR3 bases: TGTGCCAGCAGCCAGACAGGGCTTAACTATGGCTACACCTTC. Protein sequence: CASSQTGLNYGYTF.

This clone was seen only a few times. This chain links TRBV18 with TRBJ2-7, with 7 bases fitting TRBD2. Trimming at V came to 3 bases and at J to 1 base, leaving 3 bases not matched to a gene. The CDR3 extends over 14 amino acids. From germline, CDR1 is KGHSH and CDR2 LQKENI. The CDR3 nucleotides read TGTGCCAGCTCACCTACCGGGGGGTCCTACGAGCAGTACTTC. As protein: CASSPTGGSYEQYF.

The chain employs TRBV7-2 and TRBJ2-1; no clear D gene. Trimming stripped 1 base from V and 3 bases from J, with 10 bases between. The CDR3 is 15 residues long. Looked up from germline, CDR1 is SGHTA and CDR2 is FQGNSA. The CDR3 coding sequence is TGTGCCAGCAGCTTAGATCCCACTGGCTACAATGAGCAGTTCTTC. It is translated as CASSLDPTGYNEQFF.

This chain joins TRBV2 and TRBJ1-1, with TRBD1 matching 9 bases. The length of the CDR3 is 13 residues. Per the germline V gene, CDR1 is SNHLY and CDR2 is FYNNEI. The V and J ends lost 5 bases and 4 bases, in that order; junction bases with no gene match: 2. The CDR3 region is CASSRDRATEAFF. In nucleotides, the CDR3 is TGTGCCAGCAGTAGGGACAGGGCCACTGAAGCTTTCTTT.

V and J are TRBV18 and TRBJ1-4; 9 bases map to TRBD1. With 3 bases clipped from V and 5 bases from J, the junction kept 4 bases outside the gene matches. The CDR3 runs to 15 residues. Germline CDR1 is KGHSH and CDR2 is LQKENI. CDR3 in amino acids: CASSPAGTGNEKLFF. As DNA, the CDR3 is TGTGCCAGCTCACCGGCGGGGACAGGGAATGAAAAACTGTTTTTT.

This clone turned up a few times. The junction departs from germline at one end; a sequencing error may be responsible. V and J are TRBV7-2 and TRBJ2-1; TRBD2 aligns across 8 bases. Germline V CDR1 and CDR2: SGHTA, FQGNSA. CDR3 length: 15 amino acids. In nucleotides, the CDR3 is TGTGCCAGCAGCTTAGTTCGGGGGGGCTACGATGAGCAGTTCTTC. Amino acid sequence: CASSLVRGGYDEQFF.

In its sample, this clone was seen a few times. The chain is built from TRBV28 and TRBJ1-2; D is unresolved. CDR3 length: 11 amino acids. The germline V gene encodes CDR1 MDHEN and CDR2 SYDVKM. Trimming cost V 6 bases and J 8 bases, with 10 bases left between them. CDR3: CASSPGLGYTF. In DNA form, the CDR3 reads TGTGCCAGCAGCCCCGGTTTGGGCTACACCTTC.

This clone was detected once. The CDR3 protein is CASSLIGGGEKLFF. The CDR3 DNA is TGTGCCAGCAGCTTAATCGGGGGAGGCGAAAAACTGTTTTTT. V gene TRBV7-9 combines with J gene TRBJ1-4, with D possibly being TRBD1 (5 bases). The CDR3 covers 14 residues. V lost 2 bases to trimming and J lost 8 bases, with 12 bases between them. Germline CDR1 and CDR2: SEHNR and FQNEAQ (reference sequence).

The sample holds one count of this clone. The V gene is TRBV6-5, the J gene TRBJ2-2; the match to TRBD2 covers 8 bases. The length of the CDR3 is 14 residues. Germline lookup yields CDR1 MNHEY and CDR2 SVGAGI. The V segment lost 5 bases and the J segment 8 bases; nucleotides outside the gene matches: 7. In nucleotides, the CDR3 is TGTGCCAGCAGTACGACGGGGGGGCCGGGGGAGCTGTTTTTT. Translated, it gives CASSTTGGPGELFF.

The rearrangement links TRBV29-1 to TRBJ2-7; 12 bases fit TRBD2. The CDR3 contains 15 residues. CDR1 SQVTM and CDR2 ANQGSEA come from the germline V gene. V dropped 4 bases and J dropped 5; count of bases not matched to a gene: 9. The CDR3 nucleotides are TGCAGCGTTGGCACTAGCGGGGGGACATGGGACGAGCAGTACTTC. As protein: CSVGTSGGTWDEQYF.

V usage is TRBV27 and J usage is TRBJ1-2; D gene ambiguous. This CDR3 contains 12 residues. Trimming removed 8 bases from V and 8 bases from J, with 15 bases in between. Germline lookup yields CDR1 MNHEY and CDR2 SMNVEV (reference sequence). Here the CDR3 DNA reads TGTGCCAGCCGTGACGGCTTGCGGGGCTACACCTTC. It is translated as CASRDGLRGYTF.

CDR3 bases: TGTGCCAGCAGCCCTGAGATCCGTCTAGGAGGGGCCAACGTCCTGACTTTC. This sequence encodes CASSPEIRLGGANVLTF. The chain carries TRBV9 and TRBJ2-6, with D unclear. Between the trimmed V and J ends, which lost 4 bases and 4 bases, there was a span of 18 bases. CDR1 SGDLS and CDR2 YYNGEE come from the germline V gene. This CDR3 is built from 17 residues.

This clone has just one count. In nucleotides, the CDR3 is TGTGCCAGCTCTCAAGACAGGCTGGGTCAGCCCCAGCATTTT. This translates into CASSQDRLGQPQHF. The rearrangement uses TRBV18 and TRBJ1-5; the D gene is possibly TRBD1 (6 bases). CDR3 length: 14 residues. With 6 bases removed from V and 6 bases from J, the gap between germline ends came to 15 bases. Germline CDR1 and CDR2: KGHSH and LQKENI.

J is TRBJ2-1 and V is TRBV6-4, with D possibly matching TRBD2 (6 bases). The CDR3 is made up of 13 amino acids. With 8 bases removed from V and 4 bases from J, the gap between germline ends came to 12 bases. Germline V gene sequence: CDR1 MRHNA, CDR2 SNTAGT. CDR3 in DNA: TGTGCCAGCGAAGCGGGCCTGTACAATGAGCAGTTCTTC. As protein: CASEAGLYNEQFF.

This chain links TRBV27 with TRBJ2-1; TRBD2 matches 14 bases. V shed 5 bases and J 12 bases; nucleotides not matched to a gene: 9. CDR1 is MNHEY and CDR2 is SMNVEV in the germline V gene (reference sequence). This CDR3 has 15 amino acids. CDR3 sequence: CASSVLGLAGVGQFF. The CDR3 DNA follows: TGTGCCAGCAGTGTTCTGGGACTAGCGGGAGTCGGGCAGTTCTTC.

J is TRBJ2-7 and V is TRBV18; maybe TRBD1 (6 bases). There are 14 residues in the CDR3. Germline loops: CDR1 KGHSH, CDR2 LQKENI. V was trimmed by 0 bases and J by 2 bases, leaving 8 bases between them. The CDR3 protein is CASSPPGATYEQYF. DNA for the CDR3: TGTGCCAGCTCACCACCGGGGGCCACCTACGAGCAGTACTTC.

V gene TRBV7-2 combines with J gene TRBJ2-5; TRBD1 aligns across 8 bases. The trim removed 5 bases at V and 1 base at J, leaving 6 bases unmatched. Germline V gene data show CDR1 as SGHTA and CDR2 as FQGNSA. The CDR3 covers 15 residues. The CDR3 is CASSPRTGGQETQYF. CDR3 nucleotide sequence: TGTGCCAGCAGCCCCCGTACAGGGGGCCAAGAGACCCAGTACTTC.

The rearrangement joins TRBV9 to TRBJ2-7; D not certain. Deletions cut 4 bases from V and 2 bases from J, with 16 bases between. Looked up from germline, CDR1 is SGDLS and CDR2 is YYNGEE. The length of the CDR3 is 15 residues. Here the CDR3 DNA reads TGTGCCAGCAGCCCTCGACTGTCACCCACCTACGAGCAGTACTTC. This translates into CASSPRLSPTYEQYF. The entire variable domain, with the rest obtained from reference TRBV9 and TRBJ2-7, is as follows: DSGVTQTPKHLITATGQRVTLRCSPRSGDLSVYWYQQSLDQGLQFLIQYYNGEERAKGNILERFSAQQFPDLHSELNLSSLELGDSALYFCASSPRLSPTYEQYFGPGTRLTVT.